These T cell receptor beta chains were read from a single sample in a study of T cell responses to AZD1222 COVID-19 vaccine. Sequencing was performed with immunoSEQ multiplex PCR; in TCRdb, only in-frame clones are kept and a portion is missing. The sample includes 100,000 to 150,000 clones, 89% of them seen just once. Sequences were derived from peripheral blood, sampled on day 0 of AZD1222 vaccination. These receptors were obtained from an adult in good health. Each CDR3 is given with its conserved first and last residue. D genes are given only for firm matches. Rows may omit the clone size; those that give it use once, few, many or a size class.

cdr3_length clone_size j_call d_call v_call cdr3_aa cdr3_nt
17 . TRBJ1-3 TRBD1 TRBV16 CASSHLGTGGSGNTIYF TGTGCCAGCAGCCACCTCGGGACAGGGGGCTCTGGAAACACCATATATTTT
13 few TRBJ1-2 . TRBV12-3/TRBV12-4 CASSPGPPGGYTF TGTGCCAGCAGCCCCGGACCCCCCGGAGGCTACACCTTC
15 . TRBJ1-4 TRBD1 TRBV6-2/TRBV6-3 CASSYQQGDVEKLFF TGTGCCAGCAGTTACCAACAGGGGGACGTGGAAAAACTGTTTTTT
12 . TRBJ2-5 . TRBV18 CASSPWQETQYF TGTGCCAGCTCACCATGGCAAGAGACCCAGTACTTC
11 . TRBJ1-1 . TRBV20-1 CSVGPRTEAFF TGCAGTGTCGGGCCGCGGACTGAAGCTTTCTTT
15 . TRBJ2-7 TRBD2 TRBV9 CASSPLAGNSYEQYF TGTGCCAGCAGCCCGCTAGCGGGGAACTCCTACGAGCAGTACTTC
13 . TRBJ1-2 . TRBV7-5 CVRSLRDNYGYTF TGTGTCAGAAGCTTACGGGATAACTATGGCTACACCTTC
15 . TRBJ2-7 TRBD2 TRBV27 CASSSTSGEVSEQYF TGTGCCAGCAGTTCTACTAGCGGGGAGGTTTCCGAGCAGTACTTC
13 . TRBJ1-2 . TRBV28 CASSLNGVSGYTF TGTGCCAGCAGTTTAAACGGGGTTAGTGGCTACACCTTC
14 . TRBJ2-7 . TRBV19 CASSMVGSSYEQYF TGTGCCAGTAGTATGGTCGGGAGCAGCTACGAGCAGTACTTC
19 . TRBJ2-3 TRBD2 TRBV24-1 CATSDSFPELAASTDTQYF TGTGCCACCAGTGATTCCTTTCCGGAGCTAGCGGCTAGCACAGATACGCAGTATTTT
13 . TRBJ1-4 . TRBV5-5 CASSSYRSEKLFF TGTGCCAGCAGCTCTTACCGGAGTGAAAAACTGTTTTTT
16 . TRBJ2-3 TRBD2 TRBV7-3 CASSPGGSGRASTQYF TGTGCCAGCAGCCCCGGGGGGAGCGGGAGGGCCAGTACGCAGTATTTT
15 . TRBJ1-2 TRBD1 TRBV19 CASSPDQGANYGYTF TGTGCCAGTAGTCCCGACCAGGGGGCGAACTATGGCTACACCTTC
14 . TRBJ2-7 . TRBV11-2 CASSLAEESYEQYF TGTGCCAGCAGCTTAGCGGAGGAATCCTACGAGCAGTACTTC
17 . TRBJ2-1 TRBD1 TRBV7-3 CASSLSTGGPPYNEQFF TGTGCCAGCAGCCTGTCCACAGGGGGCCCTCCCTACAATGAGCAGTTCTTC
14 few TRBJ1-5 . TRBV6-1 CASSELGSRQPQHF TGTGCCAGCAGTGAATTAGGTTCGCGGCAGCCCCAGCATTTT
14 few TRBJ1-2 . TRBV5-1 CASTRDVGGYGYTF TGCGCCAGCACCCGGGACGTAGGAGGCTATGGCTACACCTTC
11 . TRBJ2-7 . TRBV2 CASRISYEQYF TGTGCCAGCAGAATCTCCTACGAGCAGTACTTC
14 . TRBJ2-7 . TRBV9 CASSVADQDYEQYF TGTGCCAGCAGCGTAGCTGACCAGGACTACGAGCAGTACTTC
15 . TRBJ2-1 TRBD2 TRBV2 CASLGLAGDINEQFF TGTGCCAGCCTCGGACTAGCGGGAGATATCAATGAGCAGTTCTTC
16 . TRBJ1-1 . TRBV19 CASSGRRVLMNTEAFF TGTGCCAGTTCTGGCAGACGGGTCCTCATGAACACTGAAGCTTTCTTT
14 . TRBJ1-1 . TRBV9 CASAHTGSGTEAFF TGTGCCAGCGCACACACGGGGAGCGGGACTGAAGCTTTCTTT
10 few TRBJ2-7 . TRBV11-2 CASGREEQYF TGTGCCAGCGGCCGCGAGGAGCAGTACTTC
16 . TRBJ2-3 TRBD1 TRBV27 CASSIETGSSTDTQYF TGTGCCAGCAGTATCGAGACAGGGAGCTCGACAGATACGCAGTATTTT
12 . TRBJ1-3 . TRBV27 CASSLSGNTIYF TGTGCCAGCAGCCTCTCTGGAAACACCATATATTTT
13 . TRBJ2-1 . TRBV7-7 CASSPRLTNEQFF TGTGCTAGCAGCCCAAGACTTACCAATGAGCAGTTCTTC
14 . TRBJ2-1 . TRBV5-5 CASSPSPADNEQFF TGTGCCAGCAGCCCCTCTCCGGCCGACAATGAGCAGTTCTTC
17 . TRBJ1-4 TRBD1 TRBV11-2 CASSSQRADRGREKLFF TGTGCCAGCAGCTCCCAGAGGGCGGACAGGGGGCGCGAAAAACTGTTTTTT
15 . TRBJ1-2 TRBD1 TRBV24-1 CATSDRTGVDYGYTF TGTGCCACCAGTGATCGGACAGGGGTTGACTATGGCTACACCTTC
16 . TRBJ2-7 TRBD1 TRBV11-3 CASSPNRGQDSYEQYF TGTGCCAGCAGTCCAAACAGGGGGCAGGATTCCTACGAGCAGTACTTC
14 . TRBJ1-3 . TRBV27 CASSFGGSGNTIYF TGTGCCAGCAGTTTCGGGGGCTCTGGAAACACCATATATTTT
15 . TRBJ2-1 . TRBV15 CATSSRPGIYNEQFF TGTGCCACCAGCAGCCGACCCGGCATCTACAATGAGCAGTTCTTC
10 . TRBJ2-7 . TRBV12-5 CASGDYEQYF TGTGCTAGTGGAGACTACGAGCAGTACTTC
16 . TRBJ2-2 TRBD1 TRBV7-9 CATVTGGAGDTGELFF TGTGCCACGGTGACAGGGGGCGCAGGGGACACCGGGGAGCTGTTTTTT
11 . TRBJ2-7 . TRBV2 CASRGIYEQYF TGTGCCAGCAGGGGGATTTACGAGCAGTACTTC
14 few TRBJ2-7 TRBD1 TRBV25-1 CASSGDRVAYEQYF TGTGCCAGCAGTGGAGACAGGGTAGCCTACGAGCAGTACTTC
19 . TRBJ2-6 . TRBV19 CASSGTGSQLLPGANVLTF TGTGCCAGTAGTGGAACAGGGTCCCAACTTCTTCCTGGGGCCAACGTCCTGACTTTC
11 . TRBJ2-7 . TRBV30 CAWGSSYEQYF TGTGCCTGGGGGTCGTCCTACGAGCAGTACTTC
13 once TRBJ2-1 . TRBV27 CASSLSSSDEQFF TGTGCCAGCAGTTTATCTTCTTCCGATGAGCAGTTCTTC
13 once TRBJ2-1 . TRBV21-1 CASGDDSHNEQFF TGTGCCAGCGGAGACGACAGTCACAATGAGCAGTTCTTC
15 few TRBJ2-1 . TRBV9 CASSVVPNRYNEQFF TGTGCCAGCAGCGTAGTTCCTAATCGCTACAATGAGCAGTTCTTC
13 . TRBJ2-7 TRBD2 TRBV10-2 CASSASGTYEQYF TGCGCCAGCTCGGCTAGCGGTACCTACGAGCAGTACTTC
14 . TRBJ2-1 . TRBV11-3 CASTEAREINEQFF TGTGCCAGCACCGAAGCACGGGAGATCAATGAGCAGTTCTTC
14 . TRBJ2-1 . TRBV18 CASSRNPDFNEQFF TGTGCCAGCTCACGGAACCCGGACTTCAATGAGCAGTTCTTC
16 . TRBJ2-3 TRBD2 TRBV5-1 CASSSWTSLSTDTQYF TGCGCCAGCAGCTCCTGGACTAGCCTTAGCACAGATACGCAGTATTTT
12 . TRBJ1-1 . TRBV18 CASSPQETEAFF TGTGCCAGCTCACCGCAGGAGACTGAAGCTTTCTTT
15 . TRBJ2-7 TRBD1 TRBV4-1 CASSQDGDSSYEQYF TGCGCCAGCAGCCAAGATGGGGACAGCTCCTACGAGCAGTACTTC
18 . TRBJ2-2 TRBD1 TRBV2 CASSLRSQGTVNTGELFF TGTGCCAGCAGCCTACGAAGTCAAGGGACAGTGAACACCGGGGAGCTGTTTTTT
12 . TRBJ1-2 . TRBV5-4 CASSLAQDGYTF TGTGCCAGCAGCTTGGCCCAGGATGGCTACACCTTC
16 . TRBJ2-2 . TRBV5-5 CASSWRPDDATGELFF TGTGCCAGCAGCTGGAGGCCTGACGACGCCACCGGGGAGCTGTTTTTT
12 few TRBJ2-1 . TRBV14 CASSPGAREQFF TGTGCCAGCAGCCCAGGGGCCCGTGAGCAGTTCTTC
15 few TRBJ2-5 . TRBV2 CASSEESTGQETQYF TGTGCCAGCAGTGAAGAATCGACAGGCCAAGAGACCCAGTACTTC
15 once TRBJ2-2 TRBD1 TRBV5-1 CASSLGQGLIGELFF TGCGCCAGCAGCTTAGGACAGGGATTAATCGGGGAGCTGTTTTTT
18 once TRBJ2-1 . TRBV9 CASSVGPRDSNARNEQFF TGTGCCAGCAGCGTAGGGCCCCGGGACTCCAATGCCCGCAATGAGCAGTTCTTC
14 . TRBJ1-2 . TRBV6-5 CASSYSKGNYGYTF TGTGCCAGCAGTTACTCGAAGGGAAACTATGGCTACACCTTC
15 . TRBJ2-5 . TRBV7-3 CASSKTGGPRETQYF TGTGCCAGCAGCAAAACGGGCGGGCCCAGGGAGACCCAGTACTTC
17 . TRBJ1-5 TRBD1 TRBV5-8 CASSLTDRALSNQPQHF TGTGCCAGCAGCTTGACGGACAGGGCACTTAGCAATCAGCCCCAGCATTTT
16 once TRBJ2-3 TRBD1 TRBV6-5 CASSYSPGQGTDTQYF TGTGCCAGCAGTTACTCGCCGGGACAGGGCACAGATACGCAGTATTTT